Listed below are T cell receptor beta chains from one sample, sequenced in a study of shared clonotypes between healthy human individuals. Assay: immunoSEQ multiplex PCR; the TCRdb copy retains only in-frame clones and omits some. The repertoire holds roughly 1,800,000 clones, with around 96% as singletons. The sequenced sample was naive CD8+ T cells sorted from blood. These receptors all come from a man in his late teens or twenties in good health. Both conserved end residues are trimmed from each CDR3. Fields, in order: V gene, D gene, J gene, CDR3 protein. D genes are given only for firm matches.

TRBV6-6	-	TRBJ2-5	ASSYSTGDQETQY
TRBV5-4	-	TRBJ2-5	ASSLVGGETQY
TRBV6-5	TRBD1	-	AHRQGLIGEQY
TRBV7-8	-	TRBJ2-2	ASSTAFIGATSNTGELF
TRBV5-6	-	TRBJ2-1	ASSFGERGF
TRBV20-1	-	TRBJ2-7	SASEDEQY
TRBV10-1	-	TRBJ2-7	ASSAGRTAYEQY
TRBV7-9	-	TRBJ2-3	ASSPNSGSFDTQY
TRBV27	TRBD2	TRBJ2-1	ASSPPLADGDEQF
TRBV27	-	TRBJ2-7	ASSFSVGQYSYEQY
TRBV28	TRBD1	TRBJ1-1	ATLDRWELEAF
TRBV27	-	TRBJ2-7	ATGAGAPPYEQY
TRBV13	-	TRBJ2-3	ASSIATDTQY
TRBV27	TRBD2	TRBJ2-5	ASSLSGGQETQY
TRBV27	TRBD1	TRBJ1-6	ASSLGQGYSPLH
TRBV19	-	TRBJ2-3	ASTNWGADTQY
TRBV27	TRBD1	TRBJ1-6	ASKTGQTLNSPLH
TRBV6-1	-	TRBJ2-7	ASSESGFHEQY
TRBV5-1	TRBD2	TRBJ2-2	ASSLPPGSGDTGELF
TRBV5-1	TRBD1	TRBJ1-2	ASTESPPYGTVYGYT
TRBV11-2	-	TRBJ1-3	ASSLPERGSGNTIY
TRBV2	-	TRBJ1-5	ASSVGQNLNQPQH
TRBV9	-	TRBJ2-1	ASSVVGTYNEQF
TRBV5-6	-	TRBJ2-3	ASSPMPGTDTQY
TRBV2	TRBD1	TRBJ1-5	ASREGQGNQPQH
TRBV27	-	TRBJ2-2	ASSLFQLGTGELF